In this sample, the clone carrying this TCR beta chain turned up a few times. As yet, its antigen is unknown. The ends were cut back, 8 bases at V and 1 base at J, with 8 bases in the middle. Germline CDR1 is DFQATT and CDR2 is SNEGSKA (reference sequence). The CDR3 runs 11 residues. This entry belongs to a study of beta chain features in type 1 diabetes. Study conclusions and caveats: TCRB CDR3s from Type 1 diabetes patients were moderately but significantly shorter in all four CD4+ subsets.

Reverse transcription of all isolated RNA meant that expressed TCRB transcripts were sequenced. The assay was immunoSEQ multiplex PCR, and TCRdb's table has in-frame clones only and misses some. The sample yields 600,000 to 700,000 clones, around an eighth seen once. This sequence originates from a man aged 30 to 39 with type 1 diabetes. Specimen: naive CD4+ T cells from blood. This rearrangement joins TRBV20-1 to TRBJ2-5, with a possible D match to TRBD1 (6 bases). The CDR3 loop is CSLDSQETQYF. CDR3 sequence (DNA): TGCAGTCTGGACAGCCAAGAGACCCAGTACTTC.